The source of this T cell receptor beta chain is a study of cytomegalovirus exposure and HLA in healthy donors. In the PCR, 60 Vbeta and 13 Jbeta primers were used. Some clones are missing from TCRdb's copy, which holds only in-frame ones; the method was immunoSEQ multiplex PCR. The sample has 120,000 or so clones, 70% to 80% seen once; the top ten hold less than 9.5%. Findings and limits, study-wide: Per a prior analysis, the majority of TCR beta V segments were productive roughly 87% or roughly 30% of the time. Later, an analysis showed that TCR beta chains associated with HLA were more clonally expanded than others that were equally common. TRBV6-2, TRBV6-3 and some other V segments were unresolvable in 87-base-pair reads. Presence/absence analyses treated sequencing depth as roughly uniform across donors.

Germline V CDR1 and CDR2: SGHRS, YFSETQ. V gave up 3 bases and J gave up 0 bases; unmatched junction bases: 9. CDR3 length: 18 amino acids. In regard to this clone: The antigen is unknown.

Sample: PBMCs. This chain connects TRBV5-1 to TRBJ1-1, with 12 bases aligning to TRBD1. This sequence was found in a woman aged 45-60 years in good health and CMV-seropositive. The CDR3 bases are TGCGCCAGCAGCTCATCCGGGACAGGGGGCTTCATGAACACTGAAGCTTTCTTT. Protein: CASSSSGTGGFMNTEAFF.